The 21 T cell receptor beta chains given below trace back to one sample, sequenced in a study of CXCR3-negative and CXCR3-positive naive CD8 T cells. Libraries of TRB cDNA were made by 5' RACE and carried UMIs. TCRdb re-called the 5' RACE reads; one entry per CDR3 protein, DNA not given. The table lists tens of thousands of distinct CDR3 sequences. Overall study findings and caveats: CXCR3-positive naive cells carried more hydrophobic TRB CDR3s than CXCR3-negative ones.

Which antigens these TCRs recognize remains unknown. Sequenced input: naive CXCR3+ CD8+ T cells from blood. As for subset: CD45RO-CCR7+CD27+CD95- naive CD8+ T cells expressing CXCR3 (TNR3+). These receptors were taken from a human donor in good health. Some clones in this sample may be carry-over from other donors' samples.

The CDR3 reads CASSQVWQGTEAFF. V usage is TRBV14 and J usage is TRBJ1-1. The CDR3 spans 14 residues. Germline V lookup: CDR1 SGHDN, CDR2 FVKESK.

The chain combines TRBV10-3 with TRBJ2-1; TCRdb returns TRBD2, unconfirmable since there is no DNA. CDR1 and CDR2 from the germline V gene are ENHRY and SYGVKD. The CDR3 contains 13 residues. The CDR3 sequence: CAISPVSPIEQFF.

CDR3: CASSYGETQYF. The rearrangement joins TRBV6-5 to TRBJ2-5. The CDR3 runs 11 residues. Germline-derived CDR1 and CDR2 are MNHEY and SVGAGI.

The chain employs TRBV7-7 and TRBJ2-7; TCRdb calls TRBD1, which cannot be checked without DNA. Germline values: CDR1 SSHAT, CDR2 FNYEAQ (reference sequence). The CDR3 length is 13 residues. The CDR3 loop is CASGLGQGYEQYF.

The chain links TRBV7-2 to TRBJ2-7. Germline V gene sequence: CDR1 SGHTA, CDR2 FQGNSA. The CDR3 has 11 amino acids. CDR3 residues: CASSSGHEQYF.

The CDR3 is CASSIDRFTNTGELFF. J is TRBJ2-2 and V is TRBV12-3 or TRBV12-4; the D gene TCRdb calls, TRBD1, cannot be checked with no DNA. The CDR3 runs 16 residues.

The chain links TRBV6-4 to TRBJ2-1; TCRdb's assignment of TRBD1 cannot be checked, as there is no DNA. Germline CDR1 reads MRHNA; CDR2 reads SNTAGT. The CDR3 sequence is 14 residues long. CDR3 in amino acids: CASSEPGGANEQFF.

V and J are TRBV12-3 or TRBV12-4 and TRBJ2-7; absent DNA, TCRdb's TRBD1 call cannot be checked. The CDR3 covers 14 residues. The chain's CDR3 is CASRDSGNSYEQYF.

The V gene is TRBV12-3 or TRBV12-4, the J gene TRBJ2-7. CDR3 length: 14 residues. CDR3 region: CASSLIEATYEQYF.

This CDR3 is CIVIGGLAGENEQFF. The chain has TRBV29-1 and TRBJ2-1; the D call from TCRdb, TRBD2, cannot be confirmed without DNA. CDR1 is SQVTM and CDR2 is ANQGSEA in the germline V gene. This CDR3 spans 15 amino acids.

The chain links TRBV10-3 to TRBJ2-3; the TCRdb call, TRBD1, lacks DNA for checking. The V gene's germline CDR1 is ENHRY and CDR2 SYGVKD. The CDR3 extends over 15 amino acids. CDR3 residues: CATQRPGELTDTQYF.

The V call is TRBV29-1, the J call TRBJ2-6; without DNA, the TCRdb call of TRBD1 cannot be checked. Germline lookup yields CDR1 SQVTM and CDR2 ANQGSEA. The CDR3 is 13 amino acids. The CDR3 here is CSVDRDGANVLTF.

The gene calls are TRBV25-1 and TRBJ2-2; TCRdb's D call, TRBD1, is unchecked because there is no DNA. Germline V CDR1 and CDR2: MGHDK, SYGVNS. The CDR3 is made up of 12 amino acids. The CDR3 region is CASRRGDYGLFF.

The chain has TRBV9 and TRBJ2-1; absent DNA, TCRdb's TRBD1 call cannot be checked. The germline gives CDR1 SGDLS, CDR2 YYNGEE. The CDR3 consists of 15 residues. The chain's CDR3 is CASTGLGGSGNEQFF.

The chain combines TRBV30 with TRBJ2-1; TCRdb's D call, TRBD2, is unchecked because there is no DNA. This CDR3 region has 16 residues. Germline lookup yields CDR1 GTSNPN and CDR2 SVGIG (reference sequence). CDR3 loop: CALRRVLAGGPNEQFF. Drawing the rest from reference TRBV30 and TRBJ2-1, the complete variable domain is SQTIHQWPATLVQPVGSPLSLECTVEGTSNPNLYWYRQAAGRGLQLLFYSVGIGQISSEVPQNLSASRPQDRQFILSSKKLLLSDSGFYLCALRRVLAGGPNEQFFGPGTRLTVL.

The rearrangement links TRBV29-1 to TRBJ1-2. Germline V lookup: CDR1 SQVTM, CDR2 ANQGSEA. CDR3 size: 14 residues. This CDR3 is CSASPDESNYGYTF.

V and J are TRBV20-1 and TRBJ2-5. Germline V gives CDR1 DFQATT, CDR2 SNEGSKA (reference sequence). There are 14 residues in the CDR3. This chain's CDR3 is CSAGRGRDQETQYF.

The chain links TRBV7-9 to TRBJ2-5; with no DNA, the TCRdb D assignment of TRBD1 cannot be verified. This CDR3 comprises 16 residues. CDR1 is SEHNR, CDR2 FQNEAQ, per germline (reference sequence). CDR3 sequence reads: CASSLVFTGGQETQYF. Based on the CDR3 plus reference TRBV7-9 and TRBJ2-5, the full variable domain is DTGVSQNPRHKITKRGQNVTFRCDPISEHNRLYWYRQTLGQGPEFLTYFQNEAQLEKSRLLSDRFSAERPKGSFSTLEIQRTEQGDSAMYLCASSLVFTGGQETQYFGPGTRLLVL.

The CDR3 reads CASSQDQGTWMLDEQFF. The gene calls are TRBV4-3 and TRBJ2-1; TCRdb indicates TRBD1, and absent DNA this call remains unverified. The CDR3 covers 17 residues. Germline values: CDR1 LGHNA, CDR2 YSLEER.

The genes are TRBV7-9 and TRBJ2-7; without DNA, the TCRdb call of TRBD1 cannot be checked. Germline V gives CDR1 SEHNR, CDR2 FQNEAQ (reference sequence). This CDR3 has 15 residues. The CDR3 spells CASSLTGQGSIEQYF.

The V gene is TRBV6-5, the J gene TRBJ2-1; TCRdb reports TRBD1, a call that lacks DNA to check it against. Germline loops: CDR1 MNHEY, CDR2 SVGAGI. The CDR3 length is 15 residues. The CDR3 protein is CASSKTGGVYNEQFF.